This T cell receptor beta chain was found in a study of T cell repertoires in cytomegalovirus infection (dated by TCRdb to between 2018 and 2020). Background for the entire study: The HLA type of each donor mattered for the analysis, because public TCR beta signatures pointed to carriage of CMV infection along with the matching HLA type. What the study reported, not specific to this receptor: The ex vivo response was dominated by HLA-C-restricted CMV-specific TCR beta clonotypes, which also provided the single most frequent clonotype in two of eight donors. In both this cohort and an independent roughly 330-donor cohort, the cumulative frequency of public TCR beta family members distinguished carriers of CMV infection plus the relevant HLA type.

Ten or more counts support this clonotype. Its antigen has not been determined. Base qualities are not provided; no much larger clone lies one nucleotide away. This sample was sequenced with an Illumina HiSeq 1500. TCRdb's own reprocessing of the public reads used fastp at Q25 and MiXCR and kept productive beta chains. Merged by CDR3 protein, the rows form single entries marked with the most common genes and DNA. The sample data list some 77,000 distinct CDR3 sequences, and 3.7% of these were observed just once. The ten biggest clones cover 4.6% of the sample. The CDR3, from cysteine to phenylalanine, totals 15 residues. The kept DNA is CDR3 alone, 45 bases in frame from the first base. CDR1 KGHDR and CDR2 SFDVKD are derived from the germline V gene. At the junction V is shortened by 4 bases and J by 5 bases, with 14 bases in between.

The V and J segments used are TRBV24-1 and TRBJ1-5, and possibly TRBD1, on 5 matching bases. This clonotype was sampled from a human donor in good health (CMV status not recorded). Some clones in this sample may be carry-over from other donors' samples. The sample comprised PBMCs. The CDR3 region reads CATSDGWGEDQPQHF. The nucleotide sequence is given as TGTGCCACCAGTGACGGGTGGGGGGAAGATCAGCCCCAGCATTTT.